This T cell receptor beta chain was sequenced during a study of monozygotic twins with inflammatory bowel disease (dated by TCRdb to the late 2010s). Regarding the study in general: In total, approximately 30 monozygotic twin pairs made up the full study: 19 Danish pairs, all IBD-discordant, plus nine German pairs, of which four were IBD-concordant and five were IBD-discordant. Each individual had, on average, about 151 000 unique TCRalpha sequences and 181 000 unique TCRbeta sequences available for analysis. The search for disease-associated traits relied mainly on comparing IBD patients with their genetically identical healthy co-twins within discordant pairs. Here is what the overall study found, with its caveats: Fewer clonotypes were shared with other individuals by IBD patients than by healthy twins, most markedly in patients showing signs of disease activity. Distinction between different T cell subtypes could not be achieved in the analysis. Concordant and discordant twins showed no difference in repertoire similarity, possibly because of limited statistical power. No single strong signal or clonotype linked to IBD turned up in the results, so the idea that one exists was not supported. IBD patients had lower TCRbeta repertoire diversity, measured by the inverse Simpson index, than their healthy co-twins. Differing immunosuppressive treatments among patients may have added background noise and inter-individual variability to the repertoires.

About this clonotype itself: The antigen it binds to is not known.

The CDR3 holds 14 amino acids from the cysteine to the phenylalanine. The DNA is not on file. The germline V gene supplies CDR1 SGHRS and CDR2 YFSETQ. The library was generated by 5' RACE. The input for every TCR library was around 3.5 ug of total RNA. For each sample, cDNA synthesis with SMARTScribe reverse transcriptase was split into eight separate reactions. Unique molecular identifiers containing a 6-nucleotide sample barcode were introduced through template switching during cDNA synthesis. Two nested PCRs of around 16 and 10 cycles amplified the TCRalpha and TCRbeta cDNA, and bead purification followed each PCR. Before amplification, cDNA was treated with uracil DNA-glycosylase and purified using the QIAquick PCR purification kit. In the second PCR, Illumina TruSeq-compatible adapters and sample-specific barcodes were added. TapeStation and Qubit were used to check library quality and concentration, and around 5 ng of each library went into the pool. The pooled libraries were sequenced with 2 x 100 bp reads and custom sequencing primers on an Illumina HiSeq2500 single-index Rapid Run. The paper's processing steps were these. PCR and sequencing errors were corrected by UMI-based consensus assembly using MiGEC version 1.2.6. MiXCR version 2.1.1 was used for V(D)J alignment, clonotype assembly and CDR3 extraction. To normalise gene usage, clonotype sharing and MAIT/NKT TCR abundance, the top 1000, 10 000 and 20 000 clonotypes in each sample were analysed. Diversity was computed as the inverse Simpson index with the vegan R package after downsampling to 27 000 UMIs. Paired Mann-Whitney U tests on discordant twin pairs were used, with Benjamini-Hochberg multiple-testing correction. Through TCRdb reprocessing, the reads give one entry per CDR3 protein sequence; DNA is omitted. The V and J calls follow TCRdb's processing rather than the paper's. Per the sample table, the count is about 170,000 distinct CDR3 sequences. The ten largest account for about 2.7% of the sample.

From each donor, a roughly 2.5 ml peripheral blood sample was collected into PAXgene tubes and stored at -80 degrees C. Total RNA was isolated from whole blood with the PAXgene blood miRNA kit on an automated QIAcube, without T cell sorting. Peripheral blood from monozygotic twin pairs who were concordant or discordant for inflammatory bowel disease underwent deep TCRalpha and TCRbeta repertoire profiling using unique molecular barcoding. For every twin pair, smoking habits were documented, and each individual was categorised as a current, former or never smoker. The sample was blood. This receptor chain uses TRBV5-1 and TRBJ1-1; the TCRdb D gene call, TRBD1, has no DNA to confirm it. The receptor was isolated from a human donor with ulcerative colitis or Crohn's disease, or a healthy co-twin of an affected twin (not recorded which). CDR3 region: CASSLAAGGTEAFF.